These T cell receptor beta chains were read from a single sample in a study of identical twins. TCRdb called the 5' RACE reads again in MiXCR, with one record for every CDR3 protein. The data hold about 530,000 distinct CDR3 sequences, with approximately 14% observed a single time. This same sample was also part of a study on yellow fever vaccine responses in identical twins.

The sample taken for sequencing was CD4+ T cells sorted from blood. The receptors stem from a woman under 30 in good health. Each CDR3 is given with its conserved first and last residue. Each record gives: J gene, D gene, V gene, CDR3 protein. D genes are given only for firm matches.

j_call: TRBJ2-2
d_call: TRBD2
v_call: TRBV2
cdr3_aa: CASSLRAGVPKGELFF

j_call: TRBJ1-1
d_call: NA
v_call: TRBV7-9
cdr3_aa: CASSLSGTAQTEAFF

j_call: TRBJ2-3
d_call: TRBD1
v_call: TRBV5-1
cdr3_aa: CASSLVGQNTDTQYF

j_call: TRBJ2-1
d_call: TRBD2
v_call: TRBV28
cdr3_aa: CASSFVVWGREDAYNEQFF

j_call: TRBJ2-2
d_call: NA
v_call: TRBV12-3/TRBV12-4
cdr3_aa: CASRFRDGKTGELFF

j_call: TRBJ2-6
d_call: TRBD1
v_call: TRBV20-1
cdr3_aa: CSGEGQGNPPNVLTF

j_call: TRBJ2-7
d_call: TRBD1
v_call: TRBV28
cdr3_aa: CASRVQGSYEQYF

j_call: TRBJ2-3
d_call: TRBD2
v_call: TRBV10-3
cdr3_aa: CAISESGLAGGADTQYF

j_call: TRBJ2-7
d_call: TRBD2
v_call: TRBV6-1
cdr3_aa: CASSDRASGDSYEQYF

j_call: TRBJ2-1
d_call: NA
v_call: TRBV7-2
cdr3_aa: CASSVGAQRNEQFF

j_call: TRBJ1-1
d_call: NA
v_call: TRBV7-2
cdr3_aa: CASTEIGQNTEAFF

j_call: TRBJ2-2
d_call: NA
v_call: TRBV15
cdr3_aa: CATSRVGNTGELFF

j_call: TRBJ2-7
d_call: TRBD2
v_call: TRBV7-3
cdr3_aa: CASSLTGTSGSSYEQYF

j_call: TRBJ2-2
d_call: TRBD2
v_call: TRBV5-1
cdr3_aa: CASSGGLAESTGELFF

j_call: TRBJ1-2
d_call: NA
v_call: TRBV6-5
cdr3_aa: CASSAGSWITF

j_call: TRBJ2-1
d_call: NA
v_call: TRBV5-1
cdr3_aa: CASSSGSNEQFF

j_call: TRBJ1-6
d_call: NA
v_call: TRBV9
cdr3_aa: CASSVSRANSPLHF

j_call: TRBJ2-1
d_call: NA
v_call: TRBV2
cdr3_aa: CASSPAPPASYNEQFF

j_call: TRBJ2-7
d_call: NA
v_call: TRBV10-3
cdr3_aa: CAISDGDTYEQYF

j_call: TRBJ2-4
d_call: NA
v_call: TRBV2
cdr3_aa: CASSSVTRGIQYF

j_call: TRBJ2-3
d_call: TRBD2
v_call: TRBV10-3
cdr3_aa: CAISEKPGLATSTDTQYF

j_call: TRBJ1-1
d_call: NA
v_call: TRBV12-3/TRBV12-4
cdr3_aa: CASSLGGAGTEAFF

j_call: TRBJ1-1
d_call: NA
v_call: TRBV5-5
cdr3_aa: CASSPGEVAEAFF

j_call: TRBJ1-2
d_call: NA
v_call: TRBV6-5
cdr3_aa: CASSYRGSGYTF

j_call: TRBJ2-1
d_call: NA
v_call: TRBV20-1
cdr3_aa: CSARFYNEQFF

j_call: TRBJ2-7
d_call: NA
v_call: TRBV28
cdr3_aa: CASSLLTDRRYF

j_call: TRBJ2-5
d_call: NA
v_call: TRBV29-1
cdr3_aa: CSVRTPRLETQYF

j_call: TRBJ2-1
d_call: NA
v_call: TRBV6-5
cdr3_aa: CASSSPSSAKGNEQFF

j_call: TRBJ2-1
d_call: NA
v_call: TRBV5-1
cdr3_aa: CASSYPGTSYNEQFF

j_call: TRBJ2-5
d_call: TRBD2
v_call: TRBV4-1
cdr3_aa: CASSQAGLAVVTQYF

j_call: TRBJ2-7
d_call: NA
v_call: TRBV25-1
cdr3_aa: CASQRQHYEQYF

j_call: TRBJ2-3
d_call: TRBD2
v_call: TRBV4-2
cdr3_aa: CASSQDAGGPDTQYF

j_call: TRBJ2-1
d_call: NA
v_call: TRBV18
cdr3_aa: CASSPRSGPREQFF

j_call: TRBJ2-5
d_call: NA
v_call: TRBV12-3/TRBV12-4
cdr3_aa: CASRGLGWETQYF

j_call: TRBJ2-1
d_call: NA
v_call: TRBV6-5
cdr3_aa: CASSYSQGTYNEQFF

j_call: TRBJ1-1
d_call: NA
v_call: TRBV7-9
cdr3_aa: CASSAINRENTEAFF

j_call: TRBJ1-1
d_call: NA
v_call: TRBV5-1
cdr3_aa: CASSLDPGGTEAFF

j_call: TRBJ2-1
d_call: NA
v_call: TRBV5-6
cdr3_aa: CASSRLAYDVSYNEQFF

j_call: TRBJ1-2
d_call: NA
v_call: TRBV12-3/TRBV12-4
cdr3_aa: CASSLARGGGDYGYTF

j_call: TRBJ2-7
d_call: NA
v_call: TRBV4-1
cdr3_aa: CASSQDIGGAGTVGRSSYEQYF

j_call: TRBJ2-5
d_call: TRBD2
v_call: TRBV10-3
cdr3_aa: CAIKAGGGEETQYF

j_call: TRBJ2-5
d_call: NA
v_call: TRBV7-2
cdr3_aa: CASSLDRLLQETQYF

j_call: TRBJ2-5
d_call: NA
v_call: TRBV10-3
cdr3_aa: CASVGGLQETQYF

j_call: TRBJ1-4
d_call: NA
v_call: TRBV10-3
cdr3_aa: CAISPTAVDEKLFF

j_call: TRBJ1-2
d_call: NA
v_call: TRBV2
cdr3_aa: CASSLTGDGYTF

j_call: TRBJ2-7
d_call: TRBD1
v_call: TRBV9
cdr3_aa: CASSRGQAISYEQYF

j_call: TRBJ2-2
d_call: NA
v_call: TRBV28
cdr3_aa: CASSVTRNTGELFF

j_call: TRBJ1-2
d_call: NA
v_call: TRBV12-3/TRBV12-4
cdr3_aa: CASSLRGYTF

j_call: TRBJ2-7
d_call: NA
v_call: TRBV10-1
cdr3_aa: CASSDGPGVEQYF

j_call: TRBJ1-2
d_call: NA
v_call: TRBV5-1
cdr3_aa: CASSSDTGGYGYTF

j_call: TRBJ2-1
d_call: NA
v_call: TRBV3-1
cdr3_aa: CASSPQAANNEQFF

j_call: TRBJ2-1
d_call: NA
v_call: TRBV4-1
cdr3_aa: CASSQSSYNEQFF

j_call: TRBJ1-3
d_call: TRBD1
v_call: TRBV12-3/TRBV12-4
cdr3_aa: CASSNRIGTGPGNTIYF

j_call: TRBJ2-3
d_call: NA
v_call: TRBV7-2
cdr3_aa: CASSPGALTRADTQYF

j_call: TRBJ1-6
d_call: NA
v_call: TRBV19
cdr3_aa: CASSIHDGRVALHF

j_call: TRBJ2-1
d_call: NA
v_call: TRBV5-1
cdr3_aa: CASSLGGGTRGEEQFF

j_call: TRBJ2-5
d_call: TRBD2
v_call: TRBV10-3
cdr3_aa: CAIRSGLAGGETQYF

j_call: TRBJ2-4
d_call: TRBD2
v_call: TRBV12-3/TRBV12-4
cdr3_aa: CASSPLLGLAGGHIQYF